This entry lists 16 T cell receptor beta chains sequenced from one sample in a study of blood T cell repertoires in COVID-19. Sequenced by immunoSEQ multiplex PCR; TCRdb stores in-frame clones only, minus some. Among about 310,000 clones, 90% were seen once, and the ten largest hold approximately 4.3%. Input material: PBMCs or T cells enriched from blood (not recorded which). The receptors come from a young woman with acute COVID-19.

J is TRBJ2-3 and V is TRBV7-2; D is possibly TRBD1 (6 bases). V lost 5 bases, J lost 0 bases, and 9 bases lay in between. The CDR3 extends over 14 amino acids. Germline loops: CDR1 SGHTA, CDR2 FQGNSA. The CDR3 spells CASSDGQSTDTQYF. DNA for the CDR3: TGTGCCAGCAGCGACGGACAGAGCACAGATACGCAGTATTTT.

J is TRBJ2-1 and V is TRBV10-2, with TRBD2 identical over 10 bases. Germline V gene data show CDR1 as WSHSY and CDR2 as SAAADI. With 2 bases clipped from V and 9 bases from J, the junction kept 4 bases outside the gene matches. CDR3 length equals 14 residues. The CDR3, as DNA: TGCGCCAGCAGTGAGCTGGGACTAGCGAGTGAGCAGTTCTTC. Protein: CASSELGLASEQFF.

The chain has TRBV29-1 and TRBJ2-1; D call uncertain. Germline CDR1 SQVTM, CDR2 ANQGSEA. The CDR3 is made up of 14 amino acids. Trimming stripped 8 bases from V and 0 bases from J, with 14 bases between. The CDR3 DNA reads as TGCAGCCTTACCGGTCCAAACTCCTACAATGAGCAGTTCTTC. Protein sequence: CSLTGPNSYNEQFF.

J is TRBJ1-2 and V is TRBV10-2; D not certain. Germline V lookup: CDR1 WSHSY, CDR2 SAAADI. V gave up 6 bases and J gave up 3 bases, with 14 bases separating them. There are 14 residues in the CDR3. In DNA form, the CDR3 reads TGCGCCAGCAGCGCTTGGTCCACAGACTATGGCTACACCTTC. This codes for CASSAWSTDYGYTF.

The chain is built from TRBV28 and TRBJ2-7; 9 bases agree with TRBD1. V trimming: 6 bases; J trimming: 4 bases; junction bases outside the gene matches: 10. This CDR3 has 15 residues. Per germline, CDR1 MDHEN and CDR2 SYDVKM. CDR3 DNA sequence: TGTGCCAGCAGGAGAGACCGGGACAGGGTATACGAGCAGTACTTC. This sequence encodes CASRRDRDRVYEQYF.

This clone was seen once. The genes are TRBV24-1 and TRBJ1-5; D is undetermined. The germline V gene has CDR1 KGHDR and CDR2 SFDVKD. V was shortened by 3 bases and J by 6 bases, with 14 bases between the two germline ends. This CDR3 is 15 amino acids long. CDR3 protein: CATSDPRRGGQPQHF. In DNA, the CDR3 is TGTGCCACCAGTGATCCTCGAAGAGGAGGTCAGCCCCAGCATTTT.

The chain couples TRBV28 to TRBJ2-1; weak D call: TRBD2 (6 bases). V lost 6 bases, J lost 8 bases, and 20 bases lay in between. CDR3 size: 15 residues. Germline-derived CDR1 and CDR2 are MDHEN and SYDVKM. CDR3 residues: CASRTWFGSYDEQFF. The CDR3 region has the DNA TGTGCCAGCAGGACCTGGTTCGGGAGTTACGATGAGCAGTTCTTC.

The rearrangement joins TRBV7-9 to TRBJ2-7; possible D gene TRBD2, 5 bases. V was shortened by 3 bases and J by 4 bases, with 10 bases between the two germline ends. The CDR3 is 13 residues long. Germline loops: CDR1 SEHNR, CDR2 FQNEAQ (reference sequence). CDR3 sequence: CASSFKDFYEQYF. CDR3 nucleotide sequence: TGTGCCAGCAGCTTCAAGGACTTTTACGAGCAGTACTTC.

The chain uses TRBV6-2 or TRBV6-3 and TRBJ2-7; a possible D gene is TRBD1 (6 bases). This CDR3 contains 15 residues. Germline lookup yields CDR1 MNHEY and CDR2 SVGEGT. V gave up 2 bases and J gave up 4 bases, with 15 bases separating them. CDR3 protein: CASSYTSRTVYEQYF. DNA for the CDR3: TGTGCCAGCAGTTACACTTCGAGGACAGTATACGAGCAGTACTTC.

The rearrangement joins TRBV20-1 to TRBJ2-3; D is undetermined. Trimming shortened V by 6 bases and J by 2 bases, and 6 bases separated the two germline ends. CDR3 size: 11 residues. Germline V gene data show CDR1 as DFQATT and CDR2 as SNEGSKA (reference sequence). The CDR3 loop is CSAHFTDTQYF. CDR3 DNA sequence: TGCAGTGCGCACTTCACAGATACGCAGTATTTT.

The chain carries TRBV28 and TRBJ2-7; D uncertain. The V end was cut by 5 bases, the J end by 2 bases, with 13 bases between. Germline CDR1 MDHEN, CDR2 SYDVKM. The CDR3 runs 14 residues. The DNA for the CDR3 is TGTGCCAGCAGTACCCCGACTGATACCTACGAGCAGTACTTC. Translation: CASSTPTDTYEQYF. Using reference TRBV28 and TRBJ2-7 for the parts outside the CDR3, the full variable domain is DVKVTQSSRYLVKRTGEKVFLECVQDMDHENMFWYRQDPGLGLRLIYFSYDVKMKEKGDIPEGYSVSREKKERFSLILESASTNQTSMYLCASSTPTDTYEQYFGPGTRLTVT.

The chain combines TRBV28 with TRBJ1-2; D possibly corresponds to TRBD1 (6 bases). Germline V gene data show CDR1 as MDHEN and CDR2 as SYDVKM. The CDR3 is made up of 14 amino acids. Between the trimmed V and J ends, which lost 5 bases and 6 bases, there was a span of 16 bases. The CDR3 nucleotides read TGTGCCAGCAGTCCTGGGGGCGGGGGGAATGGCTACACCTTC. Translating gives CASSPGGGGNGYTF.

This chain joins TRBV11-2 and TRBJ2-2, with D perhaps matching TRBD2 (5 bases). V was pared by 8 bases and J by 4 bases, with 14 bases between. Germline assignment: CDR1 SGHAT and CDR2 FQNNGV. The CDR3 sequence is 14 residues long. This chain's CDR3 is CASSQPSRTGELFF. The CDR3 DNA sequence: TGTGCCAGCTCCCAGCCTAGCCGCACCGGGGAGCTGTTTTTT.

The rearrangement links TRBV27 to TRBJ2-1; 11 bases are a match to TRBD2. V shed 3 bases, J shed 8 bases, and the junction held 9 bases outside the gene matches. From germline, CDR1 is MNHEY and CDR2 SMNVEV (reference sequence). This CDR3 region has 16 residues. CDR3 nucleotides: TGTGCCAGCAGTTTGTCTACTAGCGGGAGCTCGGATGAGCAGTTCTTC. Its protein product is CASSLSTSGSSDEQFF.

V usage is TRBV27 and J usage is TRBJ2-5; 9 positions match TRBD1. With V trimmed by 6 bases and J by 4 bases, 9 bases remained unmatched. CDR3 length equals 15 residues. Germline-derived CDR1 and CDR2 are MNHEY and SMNVEV (reference sequence). Here the CDR3 DNA reads TGTGCCAGCAGGATACTCGGACAGGGGAGAGAGACCCAGTACTTC. Protein product: CASRILGQGRETQYF.

V is TRBV18 and J is TRBJ2-2; TRBD2 matches 8 bases. After removal of 1 base from V and 3 bases from J, the junction contained 10 bases not matched to a gene. The CDR3 runs 18 residues. Germline CDR1 is KGHSH and CDR2 is LQKENI. The CDR3 nucleotides are TGTGCCAGCTCACCACGGACTCCGGGAGGGCCTGACACCGGGGAGCTGTTTTTT. Protein: CASSPRTPGGPDTGELFF.